These 28 T cell receptor beta chains were sequenced from one sample in a study of cytomegalovirus exposure and HLA in healthy donors. Profiling relied on immunoSEQ multiplex PCR, and the TCRdb table lists in-frame clones only, not all of them. The table has roughly 330,000 clones, about nine tenths seen once. Sequencing was performed on PBMCs. Source of these receptors: a woman aged 30 to 39 in good health and CMV-seropositive.

This rearrangement joins TRBV27 to TRBJ2-7; 9 bases line up with TRBD1. With 3 bases clipped from V and 3 bases from J, the junction kept 6 bases outside the gene matches. The CDR3 is 15 residues long. Per the germline V gene, CDR1 is MNHEY and CDR2 is SMNVEV (reference sequence). The CDR3 sequence is CASSFSAGQGYEQYF. The CDR3 DNA reads as TGTGCCAGCAGTTTTTCCGCGGGACAGGGCTACGAGCAGTACTTC.

This chain uses TRBV6-1 with TRBJ2-7; D call uncertain. With 0 bases removed from V and 2 bases from J, the gap between germline ends came to 11 bases. CDR1 MNHNS and CDR2 SASEGT come from the germline V gene. The CDR3 has 15 amino acids. The CDR3 sequence: CASSEAWQATYEQYF. The DNA for the CDR3 is TGTGCCAGCAGTGAAGCTTGGCAGGCGACCTACGAGCAGTACTTC.

The DNA of the CDR3 is TGTGCCAGCAGCTTATCAAGCTCCTACGAGCAGTACTTC. Protein: CASSLSSSYEQYF. The gene calls are TRBV7-6 and TRBJ2-7; D is unresolved. Between the trimmed V and J ends, which lost 2 bases and 0 bases, there was a span of 5 bases. CDR1 and CDR2 from the germline V gene are SGHVS and FNYEAQ. This CDR3 region has 13 residues.

The gene calls are TRBV27 and TRBJ1-5, with 7 bases identical to TRBD1. Germline V gene sequence: CDR1 MNHEY, CDR2 SMNVEV (reference sequence). The V and J ends lost 0 bases and 7 bases, in that order; junction bases with no gene match: 6. The CDR3 has 15 amino acids. Here the CDR3 DNA reads TGTGCCAGCAGTTTATCTTACAGGGGTGGGCAGCCCCAGCATTTT. Residues: CASSLSYRGGQPQHF.

This rearrangement joins TRBV29-1 to TRBJ1-1, with D possibly matching TRBD1 (6 bases). The CDR3 covers 13 residues. Trimming stripped 4 bases from V and 3 bases from J, with 12 bases between. The germline gives CDR1 SQVTM, CDR2 ANQGSEA. CDR3 nucleotide sequence: TGCAGCGTTGGGGAGCAGGGGTACACTGAAGCTTTCTTT. Translating it yields CSVGEQGYTEAFF. Full variable domain (outside the CDR3, taken from reference TRBV29-1 and TRBJ1-1): SAVISQKPSRDICQRGTSLTIQCQVDSQVTMMFWYRQQPGQSLTLIATANQGSEATYESGFVIDKFPISRPNLTFSTLTVSNMSPEDSSIYLCSVGEQGYTEAFFGQGTRLTVV.

The chain couples TRBV4-1 to TRBJ1-6, with D perhaps matching TRBD1 (5 bases). The CDR3 has 16 residues. The germline V gene has CDR1 MGHRA and CDR2 YSYEKL. Trimming stripped 0 bases from V and 10 bases from J, with 16 bases between. In nucleotides, the CDR3 is TGCGCCAGCAGCCAAGAGATGGGCAGGGAGGGATCACCCCTCCACTTT. This encodes CASSQEMGREGSPLHF.

In DNA form, the CDR3 reads TGTGCCAGCAGCTTGACAGGGGATCAGCCCCAGCATTTT. Translated, it gives CASSLTGDQPQHF. This rearrangement joins TRBV2 to TRBJ1-5, with TRBD1 matching 8 bases. Unmatched junction bases numbered 3, after V lost 6 bases and J lost 5 bases. Germline V gene data show CDR1 as SNHLY and CDR2 as FYNNEI. The CDR3 contains 13 residues.

The CDR3 DNA is TGTGCCAGCAGTCGCGAAGGACTAGCTAGCACAGATACGCAGTATTTT. It yields the protein CASSREGLASTDTQYF. The chain carries TRBV27 and TRBJ2-3, with 8 bases aligning to TRBD2. Trimming at V came to 5 bases and at J to 0 bases, leaving 7 bases not matched to a gene. This CDR3 comprises 16 residues. Per germline, CDR1 MNHEY and CDR2 SMNVEV (reference sequence).

This rearrangement joins TRBV5-6 to TRBJ2-7; TRBD2 is a possible D gene (6 bases). Germline CDR1 SGHDT, CDR2 YYEEEE. This CDR3 contains 17 residues. Trimming removed 0 bases at V and 3 bases at J, with 19 bases between. CDR3 protein: CASSLGALVAEYYEQYF. The CDR3 DNA reads TGTGCCAGCAGCTTGGGGGCCCTAGTAGCGGAGTACTACGAGCAGTACTTC. Supplemented by reference TRBV5-6 and TRBJ2-7, the full variable domain reads DAGVTQSPTHLIKTRGQQVTLRCSPKSGHDTVSWYQQALGQGPQFIFQYYEEEERQRGNFPDRFSGHQFPNYSSELNVNALLLGDSALYLCASSLGALVAEYYEQYFGPGTRLTVT.

The chain is built from TRBV29-1 and TRBJ1-5, with a possible D match to TRBD1 (6 bases). V gave up 2 bases and J gave up 12 bases, with 20 bases separating them. The germline V gene has CDR1 SQVTM and CDR2 ANQGSEA. CDR3 length: 14 residues. The CDR3 loop reads CSVEIGGQGPLQHF. In nucleotides, the CDR3 is TGCAGCGTTGAAATTGGGGGACAAGGCCCGCTCCAGCATTTT.

This chain uses TRBV27 with TRBJ2-1; the D gene is possibly TRBD1 (6 bases). This CDR3 region has 16 residues. The V gene's germline CDR1 is MNHEY and CDR2 SMNVEV (reference sequence). The ends were cut back, 1 base at V and 0 bases at J, with 10 bases in the middle. CDR3 sequence (DNA): TGTGCCAGCAGTTTATGGGGGCCGCCCTCCTACAATGAGCAGTTCTTC. This gives the protein CASSLWGPPSYNEQFF.

This sequence joins TRBV6-5 and TRBJ2-5, with no clear D. CDR1 is MNHEY, CDR2 SVGAGI, per germline. With 2 bases removed from V and 1 base from J, the gap between germline ends came to 5 bases. The CDR3 has 13 amino acids. This chain's CDR3 is CASSYGRQETQYF. The DNA of the CDR3 is TGTGCCAGCAGTTACGGGCGCCAAGAGACCCAGTACTTC.

The chain uses TRBV4-1 and TRBJ1-1; TRBD1 matches 7 bases. The CDR3 is made up of 15 amino acids. The germline gives CDR1 MGHRA, CDR2 YSYEKL. Trimming took 3 bases from V and 3 from J; bases not matched to a gene: 7. The CDR3 protein is CASSQNSQGDTEAFF. CDR3 sequence (DNA): TGCGCCAGCAGCCAGAACTCCCAGGGGGACACTGAAGCTTTCTTT.

This chain's CDR3 is CASSQDRRESPLHF. The CDR3 nucleotides read TGCGCCAGCAGCCAAGATAGGAGGGAATCACCCCTCCACTTT. V and J are TRBV4-1 and TRBJ1-6, with D uncertain. V dropped 0 bases and J dropped 10 bases, with 10 bases sitting between them. Germline values: CDR1 MGHRA, CDR2 YSYEKL. This CDR3 comprises 14 residues.

The table lists this clone with a few counts. Written as DNA, the CDR3 is TGCGCCAGCAGCCAGGACTATAGCGGGCGGACCTACGAGCAGTACTTC. Translation: CASSQDYSGRTYEQYF. The genes are TRBV4-3 and TRBJ2-7; TRBD2 matches at 7 bases. Per the germline V gene, CDR1 is LGHNA and CDR2 is YSLEER. The CDR3 covers 16 residues. V shed 3 bases and J 2 bases; nucleotides not matched to a gene: 10.

This clone was detected only once. The V gene is TRBV7-9, the J gene TRBJ2-1; 7 bases agree with TRBD1. This CDR3 region has 15 residues. Trimming removed 1 base from V and 2 bases from J; junction bases left unmatched: 2. The germline V gene has CDR1 SEHNR and CDR2 FQNEAQ (reference sequence). For the CDR3, the DNA is TGTGCCAGCAGCTTAGAGGGGACAGCCTACAATGAGCAGTTCTTC. This codes for CASSLEGTAYNEQFF.

The genes are TRBV27 and TRBJ2-3; weak D call: TRBD1 (5 bases). The CDR3 loop spans 15 amino acids. Trimming left V 3 bases short and J 0 bases short, with 10 bases between. CDR1 and CDR2 from the germline V gene are MNHEY and SMNVEV (reference sequence). The CDR3 loop is CASSFIGASTDTQYF. The CDR3 region has the DNA TGTGCCAGCAGTTTCATAGGGGCAAGCACAGATACGCAGTATTTT.

The chain links TRBV4-3 to TRBJ2-1, with TRBD1 matching 9 bases. Germline trimming cut 4 bases from V and 7 bases from J; bases unmatched to any gene: 8. This CDR3 is built from 15 residues. Germline loops: CDR1 LGHNA, CDR2 YSLEER. The chain's CDR3 is CASSLVRDRANEQFF. The CDR3 bases are TGCGCCAGCAGCCTCGTAAGGGACAGGGCTAATGAGCAGTTCTTC.

V is TRBV28 and J is TRBJ2-7; TRBD2 matches 7 bases. Germline loops: CDR1 MDHEN, CDR2 SYDVKM. The junction had 1 base not matched to a gene; V was cut back by 6 bases and J by 2 bases. This CDR3 comprises 12 residues. The CDR3 nucleotides read TGTGCCAGCAGAGCGGGAACCTACGAGCAGTACTTC. Its protein product is CASRAGTYEQYF.

This rearrangement joins TRBV25-1 to TRBJ1-1; 7 positions match TRBD1. CDR3 length: 13 amino acids. V lost 5 bases and J lost 7; bases outside the gene matches: 7. Germline values: CDR1 MGHDK, CDR2 SYGVNS. CDR3 region: CASSTGVRGEAFF. The CDR3 DNA is TGTGCCAGCAGTACAGGGGTTCGGGGTGAAGCTTTCTTT. The variable domain in full, completed from reference TRBV25-1 and TRBJ1-1, reads EADIYQTPRYLVIGTGKKITLECSQTMGHDKMYWYQQDPGMELHLIHYSYGVNSTEKGDLSSESTVSRIRTEHFPLTLESARPSHTSQYLCASSTGVRGEAFFGQGTRLTVV.

This clone was seen just once. The chain uses TRBV27 and TRBJ1-4; D remains ambiguous. The germline CDR1 and CDR2 sequences are MNHEY and SMNVEV (reference sequence). The V end lost 6 bases, the J end lost 7 bases, and 21 bases lay between the germline ends. This CDR3 contains 16 residues. CDR3 DNA: TGTGCCAGCAGCCTAGTGGGTTGGGGTGTCGGTGAAAAACTGTTTTTT. Its protein product is CASSLVGWGVGEKLFF. The full variable domain, with the rest looked up from reference TRBV27 and TRBJ1-4, is EAQVTQNPRYLITVTGKKLTVTCSQNMNHEYMSWYRQDPGLGLRQIYYSMNVEVTDKGDVPEGYKVSRKEKRNFPLILESPSPNQTSLYFCASSLVGWGVGEKLFFGSGTQLSVL.

The CDR3 loop is CASSPPGQGLQETQYF. The CDR3 DNA follows: TGTGCCAGTAGTCCCCCGGGACAGGGGCTGCAAGAGACCCAGTACTTC. The rearrangement joins TRBV19 to TRBJ2-5, with 10 nucleotides matching TRBD1. The germline CDR1 and CDR2 sequences are LNHDA and SQIVND (reference sequence). Unmatched junction bases numbered 8, after V lost 5 bases and J lost 2 bases. The CDR3 loop spans 16 amino acids.

Remarks on this clone: Other DNA sequences in this sample translate to the same CDR3. CDR3: CASSRDRLEAFF. The CDR3 DNA is TGTGCCAGCAGTCGGGACAGACTTGAAGCTTTCTTT. The J gene is TRBJ1-1, the V gene TRBV5-4, with TRBD1 matching over 7 bases. With 5 bases clipped from V and 7 bases from J, the junction kept 5 bases outside the gene matches. Germline V gene data show CDR1 as SGHNT and CDR2 as YYREEE (reference sequence). The CDR3 is made up of 12 amino acids.

This rearrangement joins TRBV9 to TRBJ2-1, with 9 positions matching TRBD1. The ends lost 0 bases at V and 8 bases at J; junction bases unmatched: 3. CDR3 size: 14 residues. Germline values: CDR1 SGDLS, CDR2 YYNGEE. The chain's CDR3 is CASSVEGTGHEQFF. The CDR3 DNA follows: TGTGCCAGCAGCGTAGAGGGGACAGGGCATGAGCAGTTCTTC.

V usage is TRBV5-6 and J usage is TRBJ2-7, with TRBD1 matching 9 bases. V lost 0 bases to trimming and J lost 2 bases; unmatched junction nucleotides: 3. This CDR3 contains 15 residues. Germline-derived CDR1 and CDR2 are SGHDT and YYEEEE. CDR3 region: CASSLAGQGPYEQYF. The DNA of the CDR3 is TGTGCCAGCAGCTTGGCCGGACAGGGGCCCTACGAGCAGTACTTC.

The chain employs TRBV7-8 and TRBJ1-1; a weak D match, TRBD1 (5 bases). Germline V gene data show CDR1 as SGHVS and CDR2 as FQNEAQ. The CDR3 runs 15 residues. V was pared by 5 bases and J by 8 bases, with 21 bases between. The CDR3 here is CASSRPGRTFGEAFF. CDR3 nucleotides: TGTGCCAGCAGCCGGCCGGGACGGACGTTTGGGGAAGCTTTCTTT.

The CDR3 region is CASSLIGTEVTEAFF. DNA of the CDR3: TGTGCCAGCAGCTTGATCGGGACAGAAGTCACTGAAGCTTTCTTT. This chain connects TRBV5-6 to TRBJ1-1, with TRBD1 matching 7 bases. Unmatched junction bases numbered 7, after V lost 1 base and J lost 4 bases. This CDR3 has 15 residues. Germline CDR1 and CDR2: SGHDT and YYEEEE.

This clone was picked up one time. This chain links TRBV27 with TRBJ1-1; TRBD1 might be the D (6 bases). Trimming cost V 2 bases and J 4 bases, with 14 bases left between them. Per germline, CDR1 MNHEY and CDR2 SMNVEV (reference sequence). This CDR3 spans 15 amino acids. CDR3 DNA: TGTGCCAGCAGTTTAGGAACAGGGAAAGGCACTGAAGCTTTCTTT. Its protein product is CASSLGTGKGTEAFF.